This TCR beta chain was sequenced for a study of T cells expressing NK-cell markers. Study at large: Seven of the eight sequenced donors were HCMV-seropositive; one was seronegative. Study observations and caveats: Of the CD8+ T cells in about 6 donors, about 1.0-8% belonged to dominant NKG2C+ clonotypes. In a handful of donors, dominant clonotypes made up about 25-60.1% of CD3+CD56-NKG2C+ cells.

For this clonotype: Its specificity is unknown.

UMIs were included in TCR beta cDNA generated by 5'RACE template switching. TCRdb re-called the 5' RACE reads; one entry per CDR3 protein, DNA not given. With a few hundred thousand distinct CDR3 sequences in the sample, the ten largest clones hold around 5.2%. CDR1 is DFQATT, CDR2 SNEGSKA, per germline (reference sequence). The CDR3 consists of 18 residues. The rearrangement joins TRBV20-1 to TRBJ2-6; TCRdb outputs TRBD1, but without DNA this stays unchecked. The specimen was blood T cells: a sorted CD56 or NKG2C T cell subset, CD4+ or CD8+ T cells, or bulk PBMC T cells (not recorded which). This sequence was found in a man aged 18 to 70 in good health. CDR3 region: CSARVATGPLSGANVLTF.